This passage covers 9 T cell receptor beta chains from one sample sequenced in a study of T-cell reconstitution after alpha-beta-depleted transplantation in children. For TCRbeta, the library was prepared with unique molecular identifiers. TCRdb reanalysed the PCR reads using MiXCR and keeps one entry per CDR3 protein. The table shows around 680,000 distinct CDR3 sequences, with 16% occurring only once. The sample here was PBMCs from the stem cell graft donor, taken from the stem cell graft. The receptors derive from a human donor who donated a stem cell graft to a child with acute myeloid leukemia.

This clonotype was counted at least ten times. The chain couples TRBV29-1 to TRBJ1-1, with 9 bases fitting TRBD1. CDR1 is SQVTM and CDR2 is ANQGSEA in the germline V gene. CDR3 size: 14 residues. V lost 6 bases to trimming and J lost 6 bases; unmatched junction nucleotides: 11. The CDR3 sequence is CSVAATGGLSEAFF. CDR3 nucleotides: TGCAGCGTGGCGGCGACAGGGGGGCTTTCTGAAGCTTTCTTT.

This clonotype was observed a handful of times. CDR3 residues: CASSLPTNEQFF. In nucleotides, the CDR3 is TGTGCCAGCAGCTTGCCCACCAATGAGCAGTTCTTC. The chain recombines TRBV5-6 with TRBJ2-1; D call uncertain. In germline, CDR1 is SGHDT, CDR2 YYEEEE. The CDR3 covers 12 residues. Trimming shortened V by 1 base and J by 6 bases, and 5 bases separated the two germline ends.

This clonotype was detected many times. The chain employs TRBV6-1 and TRBJ2-1, with TRBD2 matching 11 bases. The CDR3 runs 15 residues. V lost 10 bases to trimming and J lost 8 bases; unmatched junction nucleotides: 13. Per the germline V gene, CDR1 is MNHNS and CDR2 is SASEGT. The CDR3 nucleotides read TGTGCCACCCAACGACTAGCGGGGAAAGGGGATGAGCAGTTCTTC. This encodes CATQRLAGKGDEQFF.

This rearrangement joins TRBV5-8 to TRBJ2-1; no reliable D call. V was clipped by 7 bases and J by 8 bases, with 28 bases between them. This CDR3 contains 17 residues. Germline V lookup: CDR1 SGHTS, CDR2 YDEGEE. CDR3 coding DNA: TGTGCCAGCCACCCCCAAAAGCGCTCTTTAAGTTCCCATGAGCAGTTCTTC. Translated: CASHPQKRSLSSHEQFF.

This clonotype has more than one count but fewer than ten. This chain connects TRBV12-5 to TRBJ2-7; D is unclear. Germline V lookup: CDR1 LGHNT, CDR2 FRNRAP. The length of the CDR3 is 11 residues. The ends were cut back, 1 base at V and 4 bases at J, with 2 bases in the middle. CDR3: CASGLAYEQYF. The CDR3 coding sequence is TGTGCTAGTGGTTTGGCGTACGAGCAGTACTTC. Combining the CDR3 with reference TRBV12-5 and TRBJ2-7 gives the whole variable domain DARVTQTPRHKVTEMGQEVTMRCQPILGHNTVFWYRQTMMQGLELLAYFRNRAPLDDSGMPKDRFSAEMPDATLATLKIQPSEPRDSAVYFCASGLAYEQYFGPGTRLTVT.

The sample holds many counts of this clonotype. This rearrangement joins TRBV20-1 to TRBJ1-2; tentatively, D is TRBD1 (5 bases). Deletions cut 5 bases from V and 8 bases from J, with 15 bases between. CDR1 and CDR2 from the germline V gene are DFQATT and SNEGSKA (reference sequence). The CDR3 spans 12 residues. As DNA, the CDR3 is TGCAGTGCTCCCGACAGAGCGCTCGGCTACACCTTC. It translates to CSAPDRALGYTF.

The chain employs TRBV19 and TRBJ1-2; weak D call: TRBD1 (6 bases). CDR3 length: 14 residues. The V gene lost 5 bases and the J gene lost 2 bases, with 12 bases spanning the gap. In germline, CDR1 is LNHDA, CDR2 SQIVND (reference sequence). In DNA, the CDR3 is TGTGCCAGTAGTGCTGGGGGCAAGAACTATGGCTACACCTTC. It specifies CASSAGGKNYGYTF.

This clonotype appeared a few times. The rearrangement links TRBV10-3 to TRBJ2-7, with TRBD1 as a possible D gene (5 bases). Per the germline V gene, CDR1 is ENHRY and CDR2 is SYGVKD. V was pared by 10 bases and J by 0 bases, with 13 bases between. The CDR3 spans 13 residues. The CDR3 bases are TGTGCCACCTCGCTAGACAGCTCCTACGAGCAGTACTTC. This codes for CATSLDSSYEQYF.

In its sample, this clonotype was seen many times. The gene calls are TRBV20-1 and TRBJ2-1; 7 nucleotides match TRBD1. Trimming took 5 bases from V and 2 from J; bases not matched to a gene: 6. Germline V gene lookup returns CDR1 DFQATT and CDR2 SNEGSKA (reference sequence). CDR3 length: 14 residues. The CDR3 DNA sequence: TGCAGTGCTTTTTCCGGGACAGCCTACAATGAGCAGTTCTTC. Protein: CSAFSGTAYNEQFF.